This T cell receptor (beta chain) was found in a study of blood T cell repertoires in COVID-19. This clone was seen a handful of times. Some clones are missing from TCRdb's copy, which holds only in-frame ones; the method was immunoSEQ multiplex PCR. The sample contains about 200,000 clones, 75% to 85% of which appear only once. This CDR3 has 13 amino acids. CDR1 and CDR2 from the germline V gene are SGDLS and YYNGEE. Germline trimming cut 3 bases from V and 7 bases from J; bases unmatched to any gene: 6. The TCR sequence derives from a human donor in a cohort sampled during active COVID-19. This chain uses TRBV9 with TRBJ1-1; 7 bases line up with TRBD1. The sequencing sample was made of peripheral blood. CDR3 sequence (DNA): TGTGCCAGCAGCGCCCGGGACAGAGGTGAAGCTTTCTTT. Its protein is CASSARDRGEAFF.